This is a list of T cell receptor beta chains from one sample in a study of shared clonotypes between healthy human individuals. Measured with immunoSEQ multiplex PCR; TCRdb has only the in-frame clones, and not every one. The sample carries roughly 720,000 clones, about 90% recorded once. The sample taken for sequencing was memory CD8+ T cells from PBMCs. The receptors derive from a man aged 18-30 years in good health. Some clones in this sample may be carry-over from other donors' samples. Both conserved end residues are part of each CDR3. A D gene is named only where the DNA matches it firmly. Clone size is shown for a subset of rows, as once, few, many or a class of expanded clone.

DNA: TGTGCCAGCACCCTTGGCCCCGGGGCGAGCGGGGAGCTGTTTTTT; CDR3: CASTLGPGASGELFF; size: .; D: .; J: TRBJ2-2; V: TRBV28
DNA: TGCGCCAGCAGCGCCGGGGGGAAGGGTGAAAAACTGTTTTTT; CDR3: CASSAGGKGEKLFF; size: .; D: .; J: TRBJ1-4; V: TRBV5-1
DNA: TGTGCCAGCAGCCCACTCGGACTACAAGGCGAGCAGTACTTC; CDR3: CASSPLGLQGEQYF; size: .; D: .; J: TRBJ2-7; V: TRBV7-9
DNA: TGTGCCAGCAGCGAGGGGGGACTGCGCACAGATACGCAGTATTTT; CDR3: CASSEGGLRTDTQYF; size: .; D: .; J: TRBJ2-3; V: TRBV9
DNA: TGTGCCTGGAGTGTCTTGGCGGGGGTTTCCGAGCAGTACTTC; CDR3: CAWSVLAGVSEQYF; size: .; D: TRBD2; J: TRBJ2-7; V: TRBV30
DNA: TGTGCCAGCATCCCCCGCGGGGTCACTGAAGCTTTCTTT; CDR3: CASIPRGVTEAFF; size: once; D: .; J: TRBJ1-1; V: TRBV27
DNA: TGTGCCAGCAGTGAAGGGACGACTAGCACAGATACGCAGTATTTT; CDR3: CASSEGTTSTDTQYF; size: .; D: .; J: TRBJ2-3; V: TRBV6-4
DNA: TGTGCCAGCACAATGACCGGGGGGTACAATGAGCAGTTCTTC; CDR3: CASTMTGGYNEQFF; size: .; D: TRBD2; J: TRBJ2-1; V: TRBV28
DNA: TGTGCCAGTAGTTCCTCGACAACCGGCGGTGAAAAACTGTTTTTT; CDR3: CASSSSTTGGEKLFF; size: .; D: .; J: TRBJ1-4; V: TRBV19
DNA: TGTGCCAGCAGCGCCGGGACAGGGGGCGAAGCTTTCTTT; CDR3: CASSAGTGGEAFF; size: .; D: TRBD1; J: TRBJ1-1; V: TRBV9
DNA: TGTGCCAGCAGCTTAGGTATAGGGGGCGTAGAGACCCAGTACTTC; CDR3: CASSLGIGGVETQYF; size: .; D: TRBD1; J: TRBJ2-5; V: TRBV11-2
DNA: TGTGCCAGCAGCTCCCAGACGGGAGTGTCCTACGAGCAGTACTTC; CDR3: CASSSQTGVSYEQYF; size: .; D: .; J: TRBJ2-7; V: TRBV7-6
DNA: TGTGCCAGCAGTCCCCGGGCCTCCTCTCTTTCTGAAGCTTTCTTT; CDR3: CASSPRASSLSEAFF; size: .; D: .; J: TRBJ1-1; V: TRBV6-5
DNA: TGTGCCAGCCGACAACTAAGTAGCAGGGGCCTCTACGAGCAGTACTTC; CDR3: CASRQLSSRGLYEQYF; size: .; D: .; J: TRBJ2-7; V: TRBV28
DNA: TGTGCCAGCAGCGCTCGCACAGATACGCAGTATTTT; CDR3: CASSARTDTQYF; size: .; D: .; J: TRBJ2-3; V: TRBV7-2
DNA: TGCGCCAGCAGCCAAGATAACAGTGGCTACACCTTC; CDR3: CASSQDNSGYTF; size: .; D: .; J: TRBJ1-2; V: TRBV4-1
DNA: TGTGCCAGCAGCGGACTACGACAGGTCTATGGCTACACCTTC; CDR3: CASSGLRQVYGYTF; size: .; D: .; J: TRBJ1-2; V: TRBV9
DNA: TGTGCCAGCGTTCAGGGTTGGCGAGAGACCCAGTACTTC; CDR3: CASVQGWRETQYF; size: .; D: .; J: TRBJ2-5; V: TRBV7-8
DNA: TGTGCCAGCAGCTTAGAGGCAGGGGAATTCTACGAGCAGTACTTC; CDR3: CASSLEAGEFYEQYF; size: .; D: .; J: TRBJ2-7; V: TRBV7-8
DNA: TGTGCCAGCAGTTCTTGGACTAGCCCGTACTACGAGCAGTACTTC; CDR3: CASSSWTSPYYEQYF; size: .; D: TRBD2; J: TRBJ2-7; V: TRBV27
DNA: TGTGCCAGCAGTTTAGTATGGGGGAAGGTAAATGAAAAACTGTTTTTT; CDR3: CASSLVWGKVNEKLFF; size: .; D: .; J: TRBJ1-4; V: TRBV27
DNA: TGTGCCAGCAGTCCTGGGGGCAATCAGCCCCAGCATTTT; CDR3: CASSPGGNQPQHF; size: .; D: .; J: TRBJ1-5; V: TRBV9
DNA: TGTGCCAGCAGTGAAGACTACAATCAGCCCCAGCATTTT; CDR3: CASSEDYNQPQHF; size: once; D: .; J: TRBJ1-5; V: TRBV6-5